The 9 T cell receptor beta chains reported below all come from one sample, sequenced in a study of T-cell reconstitution after alpha-beta-depleted transplantation in children. Unique molecular identifiers tagged the TCRbeta library. In TCRdb, the PCR reads were re-called with MiXCR into one record per CDR3 protein. The profile shows fewer than 550,000 distinct CDR3 sequences, around 16% of them singletons. The sequences come from PBMCs, mostly from graft donor cells, collected 360 days after TCRalphabeta/CD19-depleted stem cell transplant. The receptors were gathered from a boy under two years old who had a stem cell transplant for Wiskott-Aldrich syndrome, so the T cells may come from the graft donor.

This clonotype was counted only a few times. CDR3 loop: CASSDDCPYRVRWDEQFF. The CDR3 DNA reads as TGTGCCAGCAGTGACGATTGCCCCTACAGGGTAAGATGGGATGAGCAGTTCTTC. The chain employs TRBV6-4 and TRBJ2-1; perhaps TRBD1 as D (6 bases). The length of the CDR3 is 18 residues. The germline V and J ends were trimmed by 2 bases and 8 bases, with 25 bases remaining between them. CDR1 is MRHNA, CDR2 SNTAGT, per germline.

This clonotype was detected only a few times. CDR3 region: CASSRPGLVSTDTQYF. CDR3 DNA: TGTGCCAGCAGTCGTCCGGGACTAGTCTCAACAGATACGCAGTATTTT. This chain links TRBV7-2 with TRBJ2-3, with 8 positions matching TRBD2. CDR1 SGHTA and CDR2 FQGNSA come from the germline V gene. Trimming at V came to 6 bases and at J to 3 bases, leaving 11 bases not matched to a gene. The CDR3 extends over 16 amino acids.

This clonotype appeared a few times. The V gene is TRBV7-2, the J gene TRBJ1-2; 8 bases agree with TRBD1. CDR3 length: 18 amino acids. Unmatched junction bases numbered 9, after V lost 0 bases and J lost 0 bases. The germline V gene encodes CDR1 SGHTA and CDR2 FQGNSA. CDR3 residues: CASSLALNRGLANYGYTF. In DNA, the CDR3 is TGTGCCAGCAGCTTAGCCTTAAACAGGGGGTTAGCTAACTATGGCTACACCTTC.

This clonotype was seen a handful of times. Here the CDR3 DNA reads TGCGCCAGCAGTCTTTTCAGGGGGATGAACACTGAAGCTTTCTTT. It is translated as CASSLFRGMNTEAFF. This chain uses TRBV5-1 with TRBJ1-1; TRBD1 matches at 7 bases. The V gene's germline CDR1 is SGHRS and CDR2 YFSETQ. The CDR3 length is 15 residues. V lost 5 bases and J lost 0; bases outside the gene matches: 7. Variable domain in full (rest from reference TRBV5-1 and TRBJ1-1): KAGVTQTPRYLIKTRGQQVTLSCSPISGHRSVSWYQQTPGQGLQFLFEYFSETQRNKGNFPGRFSGRQFSNSRSEMNVSTLELGDSALYLCASSLFRGMNTEAFFGQGTRLTVV.

This clonotype was observed a few times. This sequence joins TRBV13 and TRBJ2-1; D remains unclear. In germline, CDR1 is PRHDT, CDR2 FYEKMQ (reference sequence). Trimming left V 1 base short and J 7 bases short, with 14 bases between. This CDR3 is built from 15 residues. This CDR3 reads CASSLEQVPSNEQFF. DNA of the CDR3: TGTGCCAGCAGCTTAGAACAAGTCCCTTCTAATGAGCAGTTCTTC.

This clonotype was detected only a few times. The rearrangement links TRBV12-3 or TRBV12-4 to TRBJ1-5; no clear D gene. The V end was cut by 5 bases, the J end by 3 bases, with 8 bases between. The CDR3 covers 13 residues. CDR3 nucleotides: TGTGCCAGCAGTAATCGCCCCAATCAGCCCCAGCATTTT. It specifies CASSNRPNQPQHF.

V gene TRBV24-1 combines with J gene TRBJ2-7; possibly TRBD2 for D (5 bases). Germline CDR1 and CDR2: KGHDR and SFDVKD. Trimming left V 5 bases short and J 5 bases short, with 15 bases between. This CDR3 has 14 amino acids. CDR3 sequence reads: CATSAGVGGNEQYF. DNA for the CDR3: TGTGCCACCAGTGCCGGGGTAGGAGGCAACGAGCAGTACTTC.

The chain uses TRBV29-1 and TRBJ1-1, with TRBD1 identical over 7 bases. From germline, CDR1 is SQVTM and CDR2 ANQGSEA. This CDR3 region has 13 residues. Trimming removed 4 bases from V and 4 bases from J; junction bases left unmatched: 6. The CDR3 DNA is TGCAGCGTTGCCCCCAGGGGGGTCACTGAAGCTTTCTTT. Translated: CSVAPRGVTEAFF.

This clonotype was seen a few times. The chain links TRBV25-1 to TRBJ1-2; maybe TRBD1 (5 bases). Germline CDR1 MGHDK, CDR2 SYGVNS. The CDR3 contains 14 residues. The V and J ends lost 4 bases and 2 bases respectively, with 11 bases between them. CDR3 region: CASSGLGTNYGYTF. CDR3 in DNA: TGTGCCAGCAGTGGGCTGGGGACCAACTATGGCTACACCTTC.